This note documents a single T cell receptor beta chain sequence. The CDR3 is 15 amino acids. Germline V gene data show CDR1 as MDHEN and CDR2 as SYDVKM. V dropped 4 bases and J dropped 1 base, with 13 bases sitting between them. These data come from a study of blood T cell repertoires in COVID-19. On the study more broadly: Specimens from acute and convalescent COVID-19 originated in the United States, Italy and Spain. The analysed material was cDNA or gDNA that came from T cells, B-cell-depleted T cells, or PBMCs.

TCRdb keeps only in-frame clones here, not all; method: immunoSEQ multiplex PCR. Of 200,000 to 250,000 clones in the sample, about 90% are singletons; the top ten hold around 3.6%. Participants, roughly 18 to 90 years old, spanned about 26 US areas. The receptor was isolated from a woman aged 25 to 45 who had been exposed to COVID-19. J is TRBJ1-1 and V is TRBV28; D gene ambiguous. The sequencing input was PBMCs or T cells enriched from blood (not recorded which). CDR3 in DNA: TGTGCCAGCAGTTATCGTATCAACAAGAACACTGAAGCTTTCTTT. The encoded protein is CASSYRINKNTEAFF.